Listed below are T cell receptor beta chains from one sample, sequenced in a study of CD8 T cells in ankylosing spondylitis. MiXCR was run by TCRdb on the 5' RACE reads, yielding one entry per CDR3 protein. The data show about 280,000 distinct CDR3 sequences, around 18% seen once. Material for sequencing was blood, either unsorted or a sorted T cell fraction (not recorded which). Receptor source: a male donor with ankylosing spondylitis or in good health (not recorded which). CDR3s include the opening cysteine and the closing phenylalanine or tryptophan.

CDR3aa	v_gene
CATSRDRGRPQHF	TRBV15
CASAHGSPSPTDTQYF	TRBV28
CASSLELVDTGELFF	TRBV5-1
CASSSSQTVGLSGNTIYF	TRBV27
CATSAPGTDKNIQYF	TRBV15
CASSLQRSFYNEQFF	TRBV7-2
CASSLVGGPDQPQHF	TRBV7-2
CASSGAQETQYF	TRBV2
CASLVSPLRGDTQYF	TRBV21-1
CASRLRGPQETQYF	TRBV12-3/TRBV12-4
CSTGGAFGGRTLHF	TRBV20-1
CASSFNPRDRSQETQYF	TRBV28
CASSQDGWQTQYF	TRBV14
CASSSGDRSTDTQYF	TRBV5-1
CSANREAGTQYF	TRBV20-1
CSVGVAGRQETQYF	TRBV29-1
CSVVPNTGELFF	TRBV29-1
CASSLVAGGLDTQYF	TRBV5-1
CASSQGMGGQGEQFF	TRBV3-1
CASSPWAGDLNSPLHF	TRBV18
CASRQDRALPYNEQFF	TRBV5-4
CSAPTVNTEAFF	TRBV20-1
CSARDVDKTNTGELFF	TRBV20-1
CVSRDPSLAKNIQYF	TRBV6-1
CASSLDPGHTGELFF	TRBV5-1
CSAQESGIYNEQFF	TRBV20-1
CSASPASGTDTQYF	TRBV20-1
CAISGTDAPNEQFF	TRBV10-3
CASSEVSNVGNEQFF	TRBV10-1
CASSLVADPGELFF	TRBV5-1
CSVGGRGDANYGYTF	TRBV29-1
CASSPETDTQYF	TRBV3-1
CASSVTGSLNEKLFF	TRBV25-1
CASSPLSGKSHNEQFF	TRBV11-2
CASSHMGFNQPQHF	TRBV4-2
CASRSEGANSPLHF	TRBV5-1
CSARPKDGWTEAFF	TRBV20-1
CSVDSLRNEQFF	TRBV29-1
CASSLERTTHPNF	TRBV11-2
CASSPTRDGVRGTDTQYF	TRBV2
CASSWGTTNTEAFF	TRBV6-5
CASSLYGESHNEQFF	TRBV12-3/TRBV12-4
CASSKGPQWRGSDTQYF	TRBV21-1
CASSSFLAANTEAFF	TRBV5-1
CATSRDIIGIPDTQYF	TRBV15
CSVARDVNNYGYTF	TRBV29-1
CASSPGRQSTEAFF	TRBV12-3/TRBV12-4
CASSEVWAPKKLFF	TRBV2
CATSRDYGGRIVKQFF	TRBV15
CAIPCVDRELWGTDTQYF	TRBV10-3
CASSPTPPDTQYF	TRBV5-5
CASSQTGVSGYTF	TRBV5-8
CASSLDRGGNEKLFF	TRBV11-2
CASNSIRGNQPQHF	TRBV12-3/TRBV12-4
CASSKGGLFVTDTQYF	TRBV21-1
CATSATGTSGSYHNEQFF	TRBV24-1
CASSLNTGTYTGELFF	TRBV5-1
CSASKTLGTEAFF	TRBV20-1